A selection of T cell receptor beta chains follows, all from one sample in a study of cytomegalovirus exposure and HLA in healthy donors. This table comes from immunoSEQ multiplex PCR, and its TCRdb copy is limited to in-frame clones, with some not included. The top ten clones hold around 1.6% of a sample with 95,000 to 130,000 clones, 60% to 85% of them seen once. The specimen sequenced was PBMCs. The source of these receptors is a woman in her late teens or twenties in good health and CMV-seronegative. Both conserved end residues are part of each CDR3. The order of the fields is J gene, CDR3 length, V gene, clone size, D gene, CDR3 protein, CDR3 DNA. The D gene is left open where the match is weak. Clone size appears in some rows only: once, few, many, or a class for an expanded clone.

j_gene: TRBJ2-7; len: 11; v_gene: TRBV29-1; abundance: NA; d_gene: NA; CDR3aa: CSARTAYEQYF; CDR3nt: TGCAGCGCCCGGACAGCCTACGAGCAGTACTTC
j_gene: TRBJ2-7; len: 15; v_gene: TRBV21-1; abundance: NA; d_gene: NA; CDR3aa: CASSKGQDRVYEQYF; CDR3nt: TGTGCCAGCAGCAAAGGTCAGGACAGGGTCTACGAGCAGTACTTC
j_gene: TRBJ2-2; len: 17; v_gene: TRBV23-1; abundance: NA; d_gene: NA; CDR3aa: CASSQSKLTGNTGELFF; CDR3nt: TGCGCCAGCAGTCAATCGAAGTTGACAGGGAACACCGGGGAGCTGTTTTTT
j_gene: TRBJ1-1; len: 12; v_gene: TRBV10-3; abundance: NA; d_gene: NA; CDR3aa: CAISGGGPEAFF; CDR3nt: TGTGCCATCAGCGGCGGGGGCCCTGAGGCTTTCTTT
j_gene: TRBJ2-5; len: 16; v_gene: TRBV5-1; abundance: few; d_gene: TRBD1; CDR3aa: CASSLITTGVGETQYF; CDR3nt: TGCGCCAGCAGCTTAATCACGACAGGGGTCGGGGAGACCCAGTACTTC
j_gene: TRBJ2-2; len: 16; v_gene: TRBV5-1; abundance: NA; d_gene: TRBD1; CDR3aa: CASSLSPRTGTGELFF; CDR3nt: TGCGCCAGCAGCTTGTCCCCTCGGACAGGGACCGGGGAGCTGTTTTTT
j_gene: TRBJ2-7; len: 12; v_gene: TRBV6-5; abundance: NA; d_gene: NA; CDR3aa: CASSQNSYEQYF; CDR3nt: TGTGCCAGCAGCCAGAACTCCTACGAGCAGTACTTC
j_gene: TRBJ1-6; len: 14; v_gene: TRBV6-1; abundance: NA; d_gene: TRBD1; CDR3aa: CASTRTGTDSPLHF; CDR3nt: TGTGCCAGCACTCGGACAGGGACGGATTCACCCCTCCACTTT
j_gene: TRBJ1-4; len: 17; v_gene: TRBV6-1; abundance: NA; d_gene: TRBD1; CDR3aa: CASSEKTGTATNEKLFF; CDR3nt: TGTGCCAGCAGTGAAAAGACAGGGACGGCAACTAATGAAAAACTGTTTTTT
j_gene: TRBJ1-2; len: 11; v_gene: TRBV20-1; abundance: NA; d_gene: TRBD1; CDR3aa: CRAGQGNGYTF; CDR3nt: TGCAGAGCCGGACAGGGCAATGGCTACACCTTC
j_gene: TRBJ2-7; len: 14; v_gene: TRBV6-5; abundance: NA; d_gene: TRBD2; CDR3aa: CASSLAGLAYEQYF; CDR3nt: TGTGCCAGCAGTCTAGCGGGGTTAGCCTACGAGCAGTACTTC
j_gene: TRBJ1-3; len: 15; v_gene: TRBV30; abundance: NA; d_gene: TRBD1; CDR3aa: CAWSVQGLPGNTIYF; CDR3nt: TGTGCCTGGAGTGTACAGGGGCTGCCTGGAAACACCATATATTTT
j_gene: TRBJ2-5; len: 13; v_gene: TRBV7-2; abundance: NA; d_gene: NA; CDR3aa: CASSLGRRETQYF; CDR3nt: TGTGCCAGCAGCCTCGGACGGAGGGAGACCCAGTACTTC
j_gene: TRBJ2-7; len: 12; v_gene: TRBV2; abundance: NA; d_gene: NA; CDR3aa: CASRDKTYEQYF; CDR3nt: TGTGCCAGCAGGGACAAAACGTACGAGCAGTACTTC
j_gene: TRBJ1-2; len: 14; v_gene: TRBV28; abundance: NA; d_gene: TRBD1; CDR3aa: CASSRTGPNYGYTF; CDR3nt: TGTGCCAGCAGTCGGACAGGACCTAACTATGGCTACACCTTC
j_gene: TRBJ1-1; len: 12; v_gene: TRBV7-9; abundance: NA; d_gene: NA; CDR3aa: CASSRGRTEAFF; CDR3nt: TGTGCCAGCAGCCGGGGAAGGACTGAAGCTTTCTTT
j_gene: TRBJ2-1; len: 15; v_gene: TRBV28; abundance: few; d_gene: TRBD2; CDR3aa: CASSSRLAGGNEQFF; CDR3nt: TGTGCCAGCAGTTCAAGACTAGCGGGGGGCAATGAGCAGTTCTTC